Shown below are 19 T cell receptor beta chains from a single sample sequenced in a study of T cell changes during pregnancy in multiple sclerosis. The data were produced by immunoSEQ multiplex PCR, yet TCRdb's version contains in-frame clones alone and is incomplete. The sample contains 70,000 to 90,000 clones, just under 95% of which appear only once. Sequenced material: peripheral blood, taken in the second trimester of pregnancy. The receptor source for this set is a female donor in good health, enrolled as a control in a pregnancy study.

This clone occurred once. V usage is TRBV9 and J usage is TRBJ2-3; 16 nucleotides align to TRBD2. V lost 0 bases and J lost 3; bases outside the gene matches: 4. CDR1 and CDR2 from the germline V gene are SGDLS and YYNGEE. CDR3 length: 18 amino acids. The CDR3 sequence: CASSVVGLAGGPTDTQYF. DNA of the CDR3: TGTGCCAGCAGCGTAGTGGGACTAGCGGGGGGGCCAACAGATACGCAGTATTTT.

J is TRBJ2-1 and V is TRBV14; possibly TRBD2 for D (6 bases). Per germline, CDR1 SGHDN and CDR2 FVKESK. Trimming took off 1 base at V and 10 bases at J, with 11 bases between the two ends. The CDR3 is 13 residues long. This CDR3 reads CASSQVKRGEQFF. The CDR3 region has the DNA TGTGCCAGCAGCCAAGTAAAACGGGGGGAGCAGTTCTTC. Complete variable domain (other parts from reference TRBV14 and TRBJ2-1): EAGVTQFPSHSVIEKGQTVTLRCDPISGHDNLYWYRRVMGKEIKFLLHFVKESKQDESGMPNNRFLAERTGGTYSTLKVQPAELEDSGVYFCASSQVKRGEQFFGPGTRLTVL.

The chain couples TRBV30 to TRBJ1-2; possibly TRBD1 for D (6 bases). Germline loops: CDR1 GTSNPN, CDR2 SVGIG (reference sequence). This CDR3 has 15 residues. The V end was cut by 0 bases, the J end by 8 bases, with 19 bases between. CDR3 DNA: TGTGCCTGGAGTGTATCTATACAGGGAGAATCCGGCTACACCTTC. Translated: CAWSVSIQGESGYTF.

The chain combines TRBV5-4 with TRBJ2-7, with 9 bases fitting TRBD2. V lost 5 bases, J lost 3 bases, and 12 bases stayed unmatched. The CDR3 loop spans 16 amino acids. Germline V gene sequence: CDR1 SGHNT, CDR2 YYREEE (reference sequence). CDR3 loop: CASRRGAGGGVYEQYF. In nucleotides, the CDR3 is TGTGCCAGCAGGAGGGGGGCTGGCGGGGGGGTCTACGAGCAGTACTTC.

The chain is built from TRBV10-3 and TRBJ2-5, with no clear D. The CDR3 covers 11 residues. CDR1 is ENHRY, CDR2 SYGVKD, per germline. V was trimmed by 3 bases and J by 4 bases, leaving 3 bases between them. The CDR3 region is CAISDSETQYF. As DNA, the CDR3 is TGTGCCATCAGTGACTCAGAGACCCAGTACTTC.

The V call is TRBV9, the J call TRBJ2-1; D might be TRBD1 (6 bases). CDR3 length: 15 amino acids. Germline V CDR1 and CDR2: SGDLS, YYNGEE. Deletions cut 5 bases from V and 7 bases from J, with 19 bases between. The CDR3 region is CASRDYRDGKNEQFF. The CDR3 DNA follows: TGTGCCAGCAGAGACTACAGGGACGGGAAGAATGAGCAGTTCTTC.

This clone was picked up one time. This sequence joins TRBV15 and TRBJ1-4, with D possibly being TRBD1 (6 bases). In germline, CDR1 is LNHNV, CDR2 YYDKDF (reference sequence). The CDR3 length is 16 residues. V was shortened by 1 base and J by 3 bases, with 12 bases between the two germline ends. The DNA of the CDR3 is TGTGCCACCAGCAGAGTTCAGGGGAAAGCTAATGAAAAACTGTTTTTT. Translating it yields CATSRVQGKANEKLFF. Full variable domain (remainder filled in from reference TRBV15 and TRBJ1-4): DAMVIQNPRYQVTQFGKPVTLSCSQTLNHNVMYWYQQKSSQAPKLLFHYYDKDFNNEADTPDNFQSRRPNTSFCFLDIRSPGLGDTAMYLCATSRVQGKANEKLFFGSGTQLSVL.

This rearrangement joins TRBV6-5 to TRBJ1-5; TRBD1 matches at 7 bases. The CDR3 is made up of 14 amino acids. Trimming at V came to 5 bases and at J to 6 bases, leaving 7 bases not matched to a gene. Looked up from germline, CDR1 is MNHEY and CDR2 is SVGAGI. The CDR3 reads CASSPTGVRQPQHF. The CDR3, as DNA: TGTGCCAGCAGTCCTACAGGGGTACGTCAGCCCCAGCATTTT.

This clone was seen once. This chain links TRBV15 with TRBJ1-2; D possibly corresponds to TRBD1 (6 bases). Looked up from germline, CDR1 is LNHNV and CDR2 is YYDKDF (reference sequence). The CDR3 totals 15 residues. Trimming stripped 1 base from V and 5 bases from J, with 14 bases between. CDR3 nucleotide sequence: TGTGCCACCAGCAGAGGGTCTGGGGGCGCGTATGGCTACACCTTC. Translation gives CATSRGSGGAYGYTF.

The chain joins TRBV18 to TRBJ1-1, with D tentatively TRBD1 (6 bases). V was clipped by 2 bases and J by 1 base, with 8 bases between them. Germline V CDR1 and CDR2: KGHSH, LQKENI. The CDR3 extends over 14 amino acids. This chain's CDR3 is CASSPGDKNTEAFF. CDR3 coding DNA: TGTGCCAGCTCACCAGGGGACAAGAACACTGAAGCTTTCTTT.

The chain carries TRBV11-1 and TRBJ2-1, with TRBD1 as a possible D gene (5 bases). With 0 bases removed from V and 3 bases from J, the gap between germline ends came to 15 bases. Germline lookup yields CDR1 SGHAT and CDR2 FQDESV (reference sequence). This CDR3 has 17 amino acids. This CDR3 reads CASSLALGDLGYNEQFF. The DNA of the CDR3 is TGTGCCAGCAGCTTAGCTCTAGGGGATCTCGGCTACAATGAGCAGTTCTTC. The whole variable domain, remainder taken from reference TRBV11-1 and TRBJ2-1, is EAEVAQSPRYKITEKSQAVAFWCDPISGHATLYWYRQILGQGPELLVQFQDESVVDDSQLPKDRFSAERLKGVDSTLKIQPAELGDSAMYLCASSLALGDLGYNEQFFGPGTRLTVL.

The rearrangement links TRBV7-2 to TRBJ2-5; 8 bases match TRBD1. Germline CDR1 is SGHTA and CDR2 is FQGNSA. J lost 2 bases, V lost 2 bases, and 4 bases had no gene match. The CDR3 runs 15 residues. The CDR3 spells CASSLRQGTQETQYF. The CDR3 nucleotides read TGTGCCAGCAGCTTAAGACAGGGGACTCAAGAGACCCAGTACTTC.

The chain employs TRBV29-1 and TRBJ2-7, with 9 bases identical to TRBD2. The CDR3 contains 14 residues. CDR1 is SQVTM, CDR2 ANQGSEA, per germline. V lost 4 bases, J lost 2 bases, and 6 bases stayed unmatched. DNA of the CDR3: TGCAGCGTTGGAGAAGCGGGGGGACCCTACGAGCAGTACTTC. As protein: CSVGEAGGPYEQYF.

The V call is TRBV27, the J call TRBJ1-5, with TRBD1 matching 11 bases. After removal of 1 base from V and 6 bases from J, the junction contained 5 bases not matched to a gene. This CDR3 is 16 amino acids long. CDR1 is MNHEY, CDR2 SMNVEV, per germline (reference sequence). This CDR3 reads CASSLFGQGAGQPQHF. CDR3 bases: TGTGCCAGCAGTTTATTTGGACAGGGGGCGGGTCAGCCCCAGCATTTT.

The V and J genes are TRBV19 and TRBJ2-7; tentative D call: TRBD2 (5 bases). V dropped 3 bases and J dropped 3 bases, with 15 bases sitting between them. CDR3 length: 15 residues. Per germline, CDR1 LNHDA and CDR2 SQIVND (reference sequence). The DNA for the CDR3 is TGTGCCAGTAGTATGTCAAGGGAGTATCGCTACGAGCAGTACTTC. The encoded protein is CASSMSREYRYEQYF.

For the CDR3, the DNA is TGTGCCAGCAGCTTGACAGGGGACTTAGAGGCTTTCTTT. It specifies CASSLTGDLEAFF. The V and J genes are TRBV5-6 and TRBJ1-1; 7 bases are shared with TRBD1. Per the germline V gene, CDR1 is SGHDT and CDR2 is YYEEEE. V shed 1 base and J 11 bases; nucleotides not matched to a gene: 8. CDR3 size: 13 residues.

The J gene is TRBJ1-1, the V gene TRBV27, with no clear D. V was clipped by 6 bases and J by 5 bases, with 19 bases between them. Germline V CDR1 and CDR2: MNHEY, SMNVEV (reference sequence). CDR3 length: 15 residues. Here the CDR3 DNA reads TGTGCCAGCAGCATGGGCGGGAGGGTCGGGACTGAAGCTTTCTTT. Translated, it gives CASSMGGRVGTEAFF.

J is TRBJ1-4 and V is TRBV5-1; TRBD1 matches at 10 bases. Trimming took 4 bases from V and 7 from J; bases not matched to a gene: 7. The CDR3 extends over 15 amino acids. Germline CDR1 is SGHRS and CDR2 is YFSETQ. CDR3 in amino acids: CASSRTGQGVEKLFF. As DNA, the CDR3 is TGCGCCAGCAGCAGAACCGGACAGGGGGTTGAAAAACTGTTTTTT.

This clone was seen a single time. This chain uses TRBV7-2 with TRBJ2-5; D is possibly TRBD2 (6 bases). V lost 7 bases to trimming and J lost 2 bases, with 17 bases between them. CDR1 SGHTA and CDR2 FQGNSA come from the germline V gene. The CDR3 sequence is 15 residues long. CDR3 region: CASILGTAYQETQYF. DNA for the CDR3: TGTGCCAGCATTCTCGGGACTGCATATCAAGAGACCCAGTACTTC.